The 2 T cell receptor beta chains below all came from one sample that was sequenced in a study of identical twins. TCRdb recomputed calls from the 5' RACE reads with MiXCR, one row per CDR3 protein. Among 690,000 or so distinct CDR3 sequences listed, less than 7% were seen once. Sequencing was done on a sample of naive T cells sorted from blood. Receptors were obtained from a man aged 18 to 29 in good health.

A note on this clonotype: A much bigger clone sits one base away, suggesting this may be a read error. The gene calls are TRBV5-5 and TRBJ2-7; 9 nucleotides match TRBD2. The germline V gene encodes CDR1 SGHKS and CDR2 YYEKEE (reference sequence). The CDR3 has 15 amino acids. Unmatched junction bases numbered 7, after V lost 4 bases and J lost 2 bases. The DNA for the CDR3 is TGTGCCAGCAGCGTGGGACTAGCTGAACCCTACGAGCAGTACGTC. Its translation is CASSVGLAEPYEQYV.

The chain carries TRBV14 and TRBJ2-5, with D unresolved. V was trimmed by 6 bases and J by 0 bases, leaving 14 bases between them. CDR3 size: 15 residues. Germline V gene lookup returns CDR1 SGHDN and CDR2 FVKESK. CDR3 in amino acids: CASRPPSGYQETQYF. In DNA, the CDR3 is TGTGCCAGCAGACCACCCTCCGGGTACCAAGAGACCCAGTACTTC.